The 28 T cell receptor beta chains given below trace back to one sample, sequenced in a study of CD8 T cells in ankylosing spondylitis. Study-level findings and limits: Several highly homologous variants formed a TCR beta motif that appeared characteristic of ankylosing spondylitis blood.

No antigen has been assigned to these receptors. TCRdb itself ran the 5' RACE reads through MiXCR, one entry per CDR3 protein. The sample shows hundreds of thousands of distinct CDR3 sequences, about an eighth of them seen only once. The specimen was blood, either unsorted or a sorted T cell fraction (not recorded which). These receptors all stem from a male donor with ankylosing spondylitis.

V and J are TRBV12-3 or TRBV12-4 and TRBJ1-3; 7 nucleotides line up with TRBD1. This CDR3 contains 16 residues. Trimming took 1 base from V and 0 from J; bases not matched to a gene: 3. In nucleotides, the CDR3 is TGTGCCAGCAGTTTAGTTGGACAGGCCTCTGGAAACACCATATATTTT. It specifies CASSLVGQASGNTIYF.

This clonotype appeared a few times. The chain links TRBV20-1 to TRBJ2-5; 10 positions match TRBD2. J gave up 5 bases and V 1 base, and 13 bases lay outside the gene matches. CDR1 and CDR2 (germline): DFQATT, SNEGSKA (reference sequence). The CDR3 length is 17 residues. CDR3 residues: CSARGRFSGRRRETQYF. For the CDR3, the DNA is TGCAGTGCTAGAGGCCGTTTTAGCGGGAGGCGCAGGGAGACCCAGTACTTC.

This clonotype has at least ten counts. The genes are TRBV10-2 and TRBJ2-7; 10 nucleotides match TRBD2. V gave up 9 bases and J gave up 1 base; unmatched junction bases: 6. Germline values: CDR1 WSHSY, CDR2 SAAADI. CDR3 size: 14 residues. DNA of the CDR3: TGCGCCAGTCTGTTAGCGGGAGGTTCCTACGAGCAGTACTTC. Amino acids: CASLLAGGSYEQYF.

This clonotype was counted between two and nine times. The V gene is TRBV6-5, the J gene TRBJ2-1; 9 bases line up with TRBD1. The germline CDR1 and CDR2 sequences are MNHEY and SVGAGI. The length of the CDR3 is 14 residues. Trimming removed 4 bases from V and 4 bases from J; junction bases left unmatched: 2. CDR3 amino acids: CASSWTGEYNEQFF. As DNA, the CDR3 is TGTGCCAGCAGTTGGACAGGGGAGTACAATGAGCAGTTCTTC.

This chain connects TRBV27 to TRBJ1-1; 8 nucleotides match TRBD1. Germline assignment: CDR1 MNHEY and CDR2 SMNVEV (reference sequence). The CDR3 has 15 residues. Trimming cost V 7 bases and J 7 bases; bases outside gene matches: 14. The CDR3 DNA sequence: TGTGCCAGCAAGCCCGGACAGGGCTTGTTGGTTGAAGCTTTCTTT. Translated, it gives CASKPGQGLLVEAFF.

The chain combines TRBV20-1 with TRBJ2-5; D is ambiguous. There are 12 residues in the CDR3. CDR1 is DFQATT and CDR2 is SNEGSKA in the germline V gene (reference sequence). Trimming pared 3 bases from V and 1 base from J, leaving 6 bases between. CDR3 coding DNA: TGCAGTGCTAGCTTAACCCAAGAGACCCAGTACTTC. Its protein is CSASLTQETQYF.

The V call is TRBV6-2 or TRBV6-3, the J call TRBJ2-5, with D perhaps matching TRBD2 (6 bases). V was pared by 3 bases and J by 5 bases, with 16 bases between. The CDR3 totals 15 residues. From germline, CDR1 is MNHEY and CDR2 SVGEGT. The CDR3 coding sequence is TGTGCCAGCAGTTATAGGCTAGCGAGGGCGGAGACCCAGTACTTC. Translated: CASSYRLARAETQYF.

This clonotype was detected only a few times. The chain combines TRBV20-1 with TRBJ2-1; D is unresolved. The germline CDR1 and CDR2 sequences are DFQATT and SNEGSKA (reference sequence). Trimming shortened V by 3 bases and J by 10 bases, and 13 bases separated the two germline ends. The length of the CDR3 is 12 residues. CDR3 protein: CSASILGGEQFF. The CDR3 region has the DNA TGCAGTGCTAGCATACTTGGTGGAGAGCAGTTCTTC.

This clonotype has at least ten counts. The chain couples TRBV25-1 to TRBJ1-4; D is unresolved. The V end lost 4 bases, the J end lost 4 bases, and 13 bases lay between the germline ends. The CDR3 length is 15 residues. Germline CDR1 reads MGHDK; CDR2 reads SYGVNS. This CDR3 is CASSATDKYNEKLFF. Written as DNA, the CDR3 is TGTGCCAGCAGTGCAACCGACAAATATAATGAAAAACTGTTTTTT.

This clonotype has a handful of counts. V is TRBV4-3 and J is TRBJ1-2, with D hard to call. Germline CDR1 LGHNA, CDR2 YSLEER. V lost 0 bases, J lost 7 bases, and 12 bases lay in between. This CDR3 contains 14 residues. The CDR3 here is CASSQDLALGGYTF. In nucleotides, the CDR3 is TGCGCCAGCAGCCAAGATTTGGCTCTAGGTGGCTACACCTTC.

In DNA form, the CDR3 reads TGTGCCAGCAGTGAATCACGGAGAGGGGACTATGGCTACACCTTC. Protein product: CASSESRRGDYGYTF. The J gene is TRBJ1-2, the V gene TRBV25-1; D perhaps matches TRBD1 (5 bases). This CDR3 has 15 residues. The V gene lost 1 base and the J gene lost 3 bases, with 12 bases spanning the gap. Per the germline V gene, CDR1 is MGHDK and CDR2 is SYGVNS.

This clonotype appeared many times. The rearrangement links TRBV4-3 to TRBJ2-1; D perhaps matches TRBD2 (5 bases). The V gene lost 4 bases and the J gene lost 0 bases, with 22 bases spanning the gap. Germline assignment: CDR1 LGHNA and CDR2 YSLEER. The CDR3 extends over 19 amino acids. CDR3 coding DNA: TGCGCCAGCAGCCCCCATCCGGAGAGCGGACCCAGCTCCTACAATGAGCAGTTCTTC. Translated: CASSPHPESGPSSYNEQFF.

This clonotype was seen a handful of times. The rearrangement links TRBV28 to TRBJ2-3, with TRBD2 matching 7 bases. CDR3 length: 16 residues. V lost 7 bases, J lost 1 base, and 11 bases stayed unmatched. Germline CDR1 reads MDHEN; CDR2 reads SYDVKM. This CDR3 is CASTGSSGMGTDTQYF. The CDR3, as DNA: TGTGCCAGCACCGGATCTAGCGGTATGGGCACAGATACGCAGTATTTT.

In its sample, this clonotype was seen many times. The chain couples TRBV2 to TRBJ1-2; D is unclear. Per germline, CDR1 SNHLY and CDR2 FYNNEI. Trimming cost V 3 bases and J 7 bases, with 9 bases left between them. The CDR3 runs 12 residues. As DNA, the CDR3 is TGTGCCAGCAGTGAGTTCTCGAGTGGCTACACCTTC. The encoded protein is CASSEFSSGYTF. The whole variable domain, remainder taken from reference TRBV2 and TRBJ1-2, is EPEVTQTPSHQVTQMGQEVILRCVPISNHLYFYWYRQILGQKVEFLVSFYNNEISEKSEIFDDQFSVERPDGSNFTLKIRSTKLEDSAMYFCASSEFSSGYTFGSGTRLTVV.

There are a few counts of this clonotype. The DNA for the CDR3 is TGTGCCAGCAGCCCCGGGACTATCCAAGAGACCCAGTACTTC. Translation gives CASSPGTIQETQYF. The V gene is TRBV9, the J gene TRBJ2-5; 7 bases line up with TRBD2. This CDR3 is built from 14 residues. V gave up 4 bases and J gave up 1 base; unmatched junction bases: 4. Per germline, CDR1 SGDLS and CDR2 YYNGEE.

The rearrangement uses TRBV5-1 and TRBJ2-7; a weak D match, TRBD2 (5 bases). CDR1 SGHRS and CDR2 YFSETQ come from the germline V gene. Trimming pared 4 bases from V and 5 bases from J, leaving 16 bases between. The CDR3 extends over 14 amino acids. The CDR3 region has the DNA TGCGCCAGCAGCCGCGGGCCCCTCGATGACGAGCAGTACTTC. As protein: CASSRGPLDDEQYF. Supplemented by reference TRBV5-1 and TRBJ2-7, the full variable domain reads KAGVTQTPRYLIKTRGQQVTLSCSPISGHRSVSWYQQTPGQGLQFLFEYFSETQRNKGNFPGRFSGRQFSNSRSEMNVSTLELGDSALYLCASSRGPLDDEQYFGPGTRLTVT.

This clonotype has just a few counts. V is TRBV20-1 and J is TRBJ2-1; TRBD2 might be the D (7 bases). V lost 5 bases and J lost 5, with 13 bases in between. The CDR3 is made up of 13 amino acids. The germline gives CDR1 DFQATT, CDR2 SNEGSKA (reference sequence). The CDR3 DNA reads TGCAGTGCTCCCGAGGGGGGGAACAATGAGCAGTTCTTC. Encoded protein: CSAPEGGNNEQFF.

The CDR3 DNA follows: TGTGCCAGCGTCAAAGACAGGGGCCCCTACGAGCAGTACTTC. This codes for CASVKDRGPYEQYF. V is TRBV2 and J is TRBJ2-7; 8 bases line up with TRBD1. The CDR3 loop spans 14 amino acids. Germline CDR1 and CDR2: SNHLY and FYNNEI. The junction had 8 bases not matched to a gene; V was cut back by 8 bases and J by 2 bases.

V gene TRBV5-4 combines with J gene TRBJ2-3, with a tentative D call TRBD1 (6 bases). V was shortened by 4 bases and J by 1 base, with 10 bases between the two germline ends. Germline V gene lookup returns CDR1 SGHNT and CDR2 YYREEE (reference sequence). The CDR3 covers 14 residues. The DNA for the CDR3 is TGTGCCAGCAGCCGAGAGGGGGGCACAGATACGCAGTATTTT. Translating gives CASSREGGTDTQYF.

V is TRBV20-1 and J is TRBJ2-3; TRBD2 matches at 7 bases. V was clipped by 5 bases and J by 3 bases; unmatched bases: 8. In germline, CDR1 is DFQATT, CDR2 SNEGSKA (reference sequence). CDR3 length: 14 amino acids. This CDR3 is CSAPGRGRTDTQYF. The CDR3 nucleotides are TGCAGTGCTCCCGGGCGGGGGAGGACAGATACGCAGTATTTT.

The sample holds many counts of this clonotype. CDR3 sequence: CASSPRTGVLQPQHF. CDR3 coding DNA: TGTGCCAGCAGCCCTAGGACAGGGGTTCTTCAGCCCCAGCATTTT. V is TRBV7-2 and J is TRBJ1-5, with TRBD1 identical over 9 bases. J gave up 6 bases and V 5 bases, and 8 bases lay outside the gene matches. This CDR3 comprises 15 residues. Germline values: CDR1 SGHTA, CDR2 FQGNSA.

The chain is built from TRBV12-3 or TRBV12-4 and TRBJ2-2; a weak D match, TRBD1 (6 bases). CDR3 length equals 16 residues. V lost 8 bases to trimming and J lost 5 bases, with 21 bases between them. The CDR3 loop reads CASGLRTAGRTGELFF. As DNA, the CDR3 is TGTGCCAGCGGACTTAGGACAGCCGGAAGGACCGGGGAGCTGTTTTTT.

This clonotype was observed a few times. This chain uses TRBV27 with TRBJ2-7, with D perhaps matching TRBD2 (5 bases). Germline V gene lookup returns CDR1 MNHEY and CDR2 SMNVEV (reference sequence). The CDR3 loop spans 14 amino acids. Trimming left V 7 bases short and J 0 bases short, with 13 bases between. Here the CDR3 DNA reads TGTGCCAGCACCCGGAGAGGGAGCTCCTACGAGCAGTACTTC. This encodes CASTRRGSSYEQYF.

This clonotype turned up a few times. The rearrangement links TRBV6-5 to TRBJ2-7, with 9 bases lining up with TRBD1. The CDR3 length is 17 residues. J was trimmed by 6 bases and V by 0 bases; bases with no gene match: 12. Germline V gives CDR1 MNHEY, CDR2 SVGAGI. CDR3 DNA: TGTGCCAGCAGTTACTCGTTTATTGGACAGGGGATTCTCGAGCAGTACTTC. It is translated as CASSYSFIGQGILEQYF.

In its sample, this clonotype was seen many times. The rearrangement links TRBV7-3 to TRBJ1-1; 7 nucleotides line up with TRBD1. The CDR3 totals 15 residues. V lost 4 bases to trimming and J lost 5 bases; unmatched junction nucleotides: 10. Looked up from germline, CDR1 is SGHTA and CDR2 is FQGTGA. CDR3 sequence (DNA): TGTGCCAGCAGCTCGGAACAGGGGTCGATGACTGAAGCTTTCTTT. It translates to CASSSEQGSMTEAFF.

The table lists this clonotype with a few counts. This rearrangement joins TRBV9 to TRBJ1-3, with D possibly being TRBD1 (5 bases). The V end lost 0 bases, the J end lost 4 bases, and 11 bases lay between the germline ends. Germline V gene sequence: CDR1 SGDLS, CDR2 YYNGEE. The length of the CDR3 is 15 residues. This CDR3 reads CASSVGAGSGNTIYF. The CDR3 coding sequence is TGTGCCAGCAGCGTAGGCGCAGGGAGCGGAAACACCATATATTTT.

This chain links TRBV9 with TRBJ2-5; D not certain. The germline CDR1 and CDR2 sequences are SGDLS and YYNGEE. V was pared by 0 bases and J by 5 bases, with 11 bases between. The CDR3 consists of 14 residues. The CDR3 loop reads CASSVGATLETQYF. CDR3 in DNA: TGTGCCAGCAGCGTAGGAGCAACGCTGGAGACCCAGTACTTC.

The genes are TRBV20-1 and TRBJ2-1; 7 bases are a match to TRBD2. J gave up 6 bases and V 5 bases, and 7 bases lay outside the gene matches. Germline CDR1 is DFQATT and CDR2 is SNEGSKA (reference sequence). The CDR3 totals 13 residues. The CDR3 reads CSAERGRFNEQFF. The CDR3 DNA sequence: TGCAGTGCTGAGCGGGGTCGTTTCAATGAGCAGTTCTTC.